These 16 T cell receptor beta chains came from one sample sequenced in a study of response to subunit inactivated influenza vaccine. TCRdb processed the RT-PCR reads anew with MiXCR; each CDR3 protein has one entry. In the table there are roughly 700,000 distinct CDR3 sequences, about 14% of which are singletons. Material: PBMCs from blood, obtained less than 15 days before vaccination. These receptors originate from a man between 45 and 60 years old who received an inactivated influenza vaccine.

This clonotype was observed a few times. CDR3 sequence reads: CSASTDYNEQFF. CDR3 nucleotide sequence: TGCAGTGCGTCGACGGATTACAATGAGCAGTTCTTC. This chain uses TRBV20-1 with TRBJ2-1; no reliable D call. The length of the CDR3 is 12 residues. Per germline, CDR1 DFQATT and CDR2 SNEGSKA (reference sequence). With 6 bases removed from V and 4 bases from J, the gap between germline ends came to 10 bases.

The chain couples TRBV15 to TRBJ1-6; D is unresolved. CDR1 is LNHNV, CDR2 YYDKDF, per germline (reference sequence). V was trimmed by 0 bases and J by 10 bases, leaving 10 bases between them. This CDR3 is 14 amino acids long. As DNA, the CDR3 is TGTGCCACCAGCAGAGATATCGTCGGGTCACCCCTCCACTTT. Translating gives CATSRDIVGSPLHF.

Details on this clonotype: A much more abundant neighbour one base away suggests this may be a read error. The CDR3 bases are TGTGCCAGCAGTTATTGGGGCTGGGAGCTGAACACTGAAGCTTTCTTT. It codes for CASSYWGWELNTEAFF. V usage is TRBV6-5 and J usage is TRBJ1-1, with D perhaps matching TRBD1 (5 bases). Between the trimmed V and J ends, which lost 3 bases and 0 bases, there was a span of 14 bases. This CDR3 has 16 amino acids. Germline values: CDR1 MNHEY, CDR2 SVGAGI.

The chain employs TRBV7-3 and TRBJ2-3; unclear D gene. V was pared by 4 bases and J by 4 bases, with 12 bases between. The CDR3 spans 14 residues. CDR1 and CDR2 (germline): SGHTA, FQGTGA. The CDR3 coding sequence is TGTGCCAGCAGCTCGGCTCGTAGTTCAGATACGCAGTATTTT. As protein: CASSSARSSDTQYF.

The V and J genes are TRBV12-3 or TRBV12-4 and TRBJ2-7; D not resolved. The V end lost 3 bases, the J end lost 6 bases, and 12 bases lay between the germline ends. The CDR3 runs to 13 residues. DNA of the CDR3: TGTGCCAGCAGTTTTTCCGGGTTCGGCGAGCAGTACTTC. Translation: CASSFSGFGEQYF.

This clonotype was seen a handful of times. V and J are TRBV7-9 and TRBJ1-4; D is unresolved. Trimming pared 5 bases from V and 4 bases from J, leaving 11 bases between. Germline CDR1 SEHNR, CDR2 FQNEAQ (reference sequence). This CDR3 spans 14 amino acids. The CDR3 DNA reads as TGTGCCAGCAGCCCACAGAGTCTTAATGAAAAACTGTTTTTT. Translated: CASSPQSLNEKLFF.

This clonotype was seen once. The chain recombines TRBV25-1 with TRBJ2-2; D is unresolved. V was clipped by 2 bases and J by 6 bases, with 4 bases between them. Germline V gives CDR1 MGHDK, CDR2 SYGVNS. This CDR3 has 12 amino acids. CDR3 region: CASSEVAGELFF. CDR3 DNA: TGTGCCAGCAGTGAAGTGGCCGGGGAGCTGTTTTTT.

This clonotype has ten or more counts. This chain joins TRBV5-1 and TRBJ2-3; the D gene is possibly TRBD2 (7 bases). This CDR3 spans 16 amino acids. Looked up from germline, CDR1 is SGHRS and CDR2 is YFSETQ. V lost 0 bases and J lost 1, with 12 bases in between. CDR3 sequence: CASSLVGGRGTDTQYF. The CDR3 DNA is TGCGCCAGCAGCTTGGTCGGGGGGCGCGGCACAGATACGCAGTATTTT.

This sequence joins TRBV6-6 and TRBJ2-3; D uncertain. CDR1 is MNHNY and CDR2 is SVGAGI in the germline V gene (reference sequence). The CDR3 consists of 11 residues. V lost 6 bases and J 6 bases, leaving 7 bases between the germline ends. This CDR3 is CASRSEDTQYF. The CDR3 region has the DNA TGTGCCAGCAGATCAGAGGATACGCAGTATTTT.

This clonotype has only a few counts. The chain combines TRBV12-3 or TRBV12-4 with TRBJ2-7; the D gene is possibly TRBD1 (6 bases). The CDR3 has 13 residues. The V end was cut by 3 bases, the J end by 7 bases, with 13 bases between. DNA for the CDR3: TGTGCCAGCAGTTTGGACGTGAGGGGGGAGCAGTACTTC. It encodes CASSLDVRGEQYF.

This clonotype has only a few counts. The rearrangement joins TRBV29-1 to TRBJ2-7; TRBD2 matches at 8 bases. Germline lookup yields CDR1 SQVTM and CDR2 ANQGSEA. The ends lost 3 bases at V and 4 bases at J; junction bases unmatched: 8. The CDR3 runs 14 residues. The CDR3 loop reads CSVDREGRGYEQYF. The CDR3 DNA sequence: TGCAGCGTTGACCGGGAGGGCCGTGGTTACGAGCAGTACTTC.

The genes are TRBV20-1 and TRBJ2-5; D might be TRBD1 (6 bases). Germline-derived CDR1 and CDR2 are DFQATT and SNEGSKA (reference sequence). The CDR3 runs 15 residues. Trimming stripped 1 base from V and 4 bases from J, with 16 bases between. The CDR3 nucleotides are TGCAGTGCTAGAGTTCCCCAGAGCAGGGGAGAGACCCAGTACTTC. This translates into CSARVPQSRGETQYF.

The chain joins TRBV30 to TRBJ1-4; D gene unclear. The CDR3 has 12 residues. In germline, CDR1 is GTSNPN, CDR2 SVGIG (reference sequence). CDR3 in DNA: TGTGTTGGGGAGGGAACTAATGAAAAACTGTTTTTT. Translation: CVGEGTNEKLFF. Using reference TRBV30 and TRBJ1-4 for the parts outside the CDR3, the full variable domain is SQTIHQWPATLVQPVGSPLSLECTVEGTSNPNLYWYRQAAGRGLQLLFYSVGIGQISSEVPQNLSASRPQDRQFILSSKKLLLSDSGFYLCVGEGTNEKLFFGSGTQLSVL.

This clonotype was recorded a few times. V is TRBV24-1 and J is TRBJ2-1; a weak D match, TRBD2 (6 bases). The CDR3 extends over 17 amino acids. V lost 4 bases and J 0 bases, leaving 15 bases between the germline ends. From germline, CDR1 is KGHDR and CDR2 SFDVKD. CDR3 DNA: TGTGCCACCAGTGAATCCTTAGCGGTACGCTCCTACAATGAGCAGTTCTTC. Translation: CATSESLAVRSYNEQFF.

This clonotype was recorded a few times. The chain joins TRBV7-2 to TRBJ2-2; TRBD1 is a possible D gene (6 bases). From germline, CDR1 is SGHTA and CDR2 FQGNSA. V was cut by 2 bases and J by 4 bases, with 14 bases left in between. This CDR3 is 16 amino acids long. CDR3 residues: CASSLTGRRGTGELFF. The CDR3 nucleotides are TGTGCCAGCAGCTTAACAGGGCGGAGAGGCACCGGGGAGCTGTTTTTT.

Only one count was recorded for this clonotype. The gene calls are TRBV9 and TRBJ2-5; the match to TRBD2 covers 8 bases. Germline trimming cut 2 bases from V and 2 bases from J; bases unmatched to any gene: 5. Germline V lookup: CDR1 SGDLS, CDR2 YYNGEE. The CDR3 has 15 residues. CDR3 sequence: CASSVSGGQQETQYF. The CDR3, as DNA: TGTGCCAGCAGCGTCTCGGGGGGGCAACAAGAGACCCAGTACTTC.